These 27 T cell receptor beta chains came from one sample sequenced in a study of PD-L1 blockade in urothelial cancer. Sequencing used immunoSEQ multiplex PCR; TCRdb keeps in-frame clones, though not all of them. The table records 60,000 or so clones, roughly 87% of them present only once. Sequenced material: PBMCs, taken around atezolizumab (anti-PD-L1) treatment. The receptor source for this set is a man between 65 and 79 years old with urothelial cancer.

The chain combines TRBV5-1 with TRBJ1-1, with 11 bases fitting TRBD1. V shed 4 bases, J shed 5 bases, and the junction held 7 bases outside the gene matches. The CDR3 runs 15 residues. Germline values: CDR1 SGHRS, CDR2 YFSETQ. CDR3 coding DNA: TGCGCCAGCAGCGGTGGACAGGGGGCGGGAACTGAAGCTTTCTTT. Translation gives CASSGGQGAGTEAFF.

The rearrangement uses TRBV5-1 and TRBJ1-1, with TRBD1 matching over 8 bases. From germline, CDR1 is SGHRS and CDR2 YFSETQ. J lost 4 bases, V lost 3 bases, and 8 bases had no gene match. This CDR3 contains 15 residues. The CDR3 nucleotides read TGCGCCAGCAGCTGGCGACAGGGGACGGGCACTGAAGCTTTCTTT. Amino acids: CASSWRQGTGTEAFF.

The gene calls are TRBV4-2 and TRBJ2-3; 9 positions match TRBD1. The V gene end was trimmed by 4 bases and the J gene end by 7 bases; junction bases not matched to a gene: 15. The CDR3 is 17 residues long. Per germline, CDR1 LGHNA and CDR2 YNFKEQ. CDR3 sequence (DNA): TGTGCCAGCAGCCCCCGATTAGGACAGGGGACATGGAATACGCAGTATTTT. It specifies CASSPRLGQGTWNTQYF.

The rearrangement uses TRBV7-8 and TRBJ2-1, with 10 bases aligning to TRBD1. Germline V gives CDR1 SGHVS, CDR2 FQNEAQ. V lost 4 bases to trimming and J lost 7 bases; unmatched junction nucleotides: 10. This CDR3 is 16 amino acids long. CDR3 sequence (DNA): TGTGCCAGCAGCTCCTACCGGGACAGGGGAATGAATGAGCAGTTCTTC. Its protein is CASSSYRDRGMNEQFF.

The CDR3 reads CASSPRDSPLTTYEQYF. Here the CDR3 DNA reads TGCGCCAGCAGCCCCCGGGACAGTCCGCTTACCACCTACGAGCAGTACTTC. This chain joins TRBV4-1 and TRBJ2-7, with TRBD1 identical over 7 bases. J gave up 2 bases and V 4 bases, and 14 bases lay outside the gene matches. Germline CDR1 reads MGHRA; CDR2 reads YSYEKL. There are 17 residues in the CDR3.

This clone was counted only a few times. This chain uses TRBV28 with TRBJ1-5; D call uncertain. Germline assignment: CDR1 MDHEN and CDR2 SYDVKM. The CDR3 has 14 amino acids. V dropped 4 bases and J dropped 6 bases, with 13 bases sitting between them. In DNA form, the CDR3 reads TGTGCCAGCAGTTCGGGGAATCCTAGTCAGCCCCAGCATTTT. Amino acids: CASSSGNPSQPQHF. Together with reference TRBV28 and TRBJ1-5, the CDR3 gives the full variable domain: DVKVTQSSRYLVKRTGEKVFLECVQDMDHENMFWYRQDPGLGLRLIYFSYDVKMKEKGDIPEGYSVSREKKERFSLILESASTNQTSMYLCASSSGNPSQPQHFGDGTRLSIL.

This sequence joins TRBV5-1 and TRBJ2-7, with TRBD1 matching over 7 bases. This CDR3 contains 14 residues. Germline V CDR1 and CDR2: SGHRS, YFSETQ. The V and J ends lost 2 bases and 2 bases, in that order; junction bases with no gene match: 4. CDR3 nucleotide sequence: TGCGCCAGCAGCTTTGACAGGGAAACCTACGAGCAGTACTTC. This gives the protein CASSFDRETYEQYF.

By share of the sample, this clone is medium-sized. This chain links TRBV14 with TRBJ1-1; no clear D. Between the trimmed V and J ends, which lost 1 base and 1 base, there was a span of 4 bases. CDR3 size: 13 residues. Per the germline V gene, CDR1 is SGHDN and CDR2 is FVKESK. Here the CDR3 DNA reads TGTGCCAGCAGCCAAGCAGGGAACACTGAAGCTTTCTTT. This sequence encodes CASSQAGNTEAFF. Drawing the rest from reference TRBV14 and TRBJ1-1, the complete variable domain is EAGVTQFPSHSVIEKGQTVTLRCDPISGHDNLYWYRRVMGKEIKFLLHFVKESKQDESGMPNNRFLAERTGGTYSTLKVQPAELEDSGVYFCASSQAGNTEAFFGQGTRLTVV.

V and J are TRBV6-6 and TRBJ1-5; 9 bases align to TRBD1. The CDR3 totals 15 residues. The ends lost 0 bases at V and 6 bases at J; junction bases unmatched: 3. Per germline, CDR1 MNHNY and CDR2 SVGAGI (reference sequence). CDR3 sequence reads: CASSYSRQGGQPQHF. CDR3 sequence (DNA): TGTGCCAGCAGTTACTCGAGACAGGGGGGTCAGCCCCAGCATTTT.

The chain is built from TRBV6-5 and TRBJ2-7; 11 bases are shared with TRBD2. This CDR3 is 14 amino acids long. CDR1 is MNHEY, CDR2 SVGAGI, per germline. V shed 6 bases and J 4 bases; nucleotides not matched to a gene: 5. The CDR3 sequence is CASRTSSGRYEQYF. Written as DNA, the CDR3 is TGTGCCAGCAGAACCTCTAGCGGGAGGTACGAGCAGTACTTC.

This rearrangement joins TRBV5-1 to TRBJ1-2, with 9 bases fitting TRBD1. Germline-derived CDR1 and CDR2 are SGHRS and YFSETQ. Trimming took 3 bases from V and 7 from J; bases not matched to a gene: 10. The length of the CDR3 is 15 residues. In DNA form, the CDR3 reads TGCGCCAGCAGCTCACCGGGACAGGGTGATGGTGGCTACACCTTC. Translating it yields CASSSPGQGDGGYTF.

As concerns this clone: One junction end disagrees with the germline gene, perhaps due to a read error. The CDR3 protein is CASFRTATQYF. CDR3 DNA: TGTGCCAGCTTTCGCACAGCTACGCAGTATTTT. V gene TRBV6-1 combines with J gene TRBJ2-3, with D uncertain. The CDR3 spans 11 residues. Germline CDR1 reads MNHNS; CDR2 reads SASEGT.

Here the CDR3 DNA reads TGTGCCAGCAGCTTAGTTACCCCCAGGGACGAGCAGTACTTC. It codes for CASSLVTPRDEQYF. The chain recombines TRBV7-6 with TRBJ2-7; TRBD1 is a possible D gene (5 bases). Trimming shortened V by 1 base and J by 5 bases, and 12 bases separated the two germline ends. The CDR3 contains 14 residues. CDR1 SGHVS and CDR2 FNYEAQ come from the germline V gene.

The CDR3 spells CASSRSSSGRSYEQYF. The CDR3 DNA is TGTGCCAGCAGTCGATCTAGTAGCGGGAGGTCTTACGAGCAGTACTTC. V usage is TRBV27 and J usage is TRBJ2-7; 10 bases line up with TRBD2. Germline V CDR1 and CDR2: MNHEY, SMNVEV (reference sequence). The CDR3 covers 16 residues. V lost 5 bases and J lost 4; bases outside the gene matches: 11.

The chain combines TRBV2 with TRBJ2-3, with D possibly matching TRBD2 (6 bases). Germline CDR1 SNHLY, CDR2 FYNNEI. The CDR3 consists of 13 residues. V gave up 1 base and J gave up 5 bases, with 7 bases separating them. The CDR3 bases are TGTGCCAGCAGTGAAGAGGGAGGAGATACGCAGTATTTT. Its translation: CASSEEGGDTQYF.

A single count supports this clone. J is TRBJ1-1 and V is TRBV27; D uncertain. V gave up 3 bases and J gave up 7 bases, with 12 bases separating them. CDR1 is MNHEY and CDR2 is SMNVEV in the germline V gene (reference sequence). This CDR3 has 13 residues. The CDR3 loop reads CASSLFRGNEAFF. As DNA, the CDR3 is TGTGCCAGCAGTTTGTTTCGAGGTAATGAAGCTTTCTTT.

DNA of the CDR3: TGTGCCAGCAGCCCAGGGGGCTCGGCTAATGAAAAACTGTTTTTT. Protein product: CASSPGGSANEKLFF. V is TRBV28 and J is TRBJ1-4; TRBD1 matches at 8 bases. Germline V gene lookup returns CDR1 MDHEN and CDR2 SYDVKM. This CDR3 has 15 residues. Unmatched junction bases numbered 6, after V lost 6 bases and J lost 3 bases. The whole variable domain, filled in from reference TRBV28 and TRBJ1-4, reads DVKVTQSSRYLVKRTGEKVFLECVQDMDHENMFWYRQDPGLGLRLIYFSYDVKMKEKGDIPEGYSVSREKKERFSLILESASTNQTSMYLCASSPGGSANEKLFFGSGTQLSVL.

The V and J genes are TRBV29-1 and TRBJ2-1; 9 bases map to TRBD2. This CDR3 has 15 residues. V was pared by 1 base and J by 1 base, with 2 bases of the junction left unmatched. Germline lookup yields CDR1 SQVTM and CDR2 ANQGSEA. The CDR3 DNA reads as TGCAGCGTTGAAGTGGCGGGAGGGTCCTACAATGAGCAGTTCTTC. Translated, it gives CSVEVAGGSYNEQFF.

V usage is TRBV11-3 and J usage is TRBJ1-1; tentatively, D is TRBD1 (5 bases). Germline V gives CDR1 SGHNT, CDR2 YENEEA. The CDR3 totals 14 residues. Trimming pared 5 bases from V and 0 bases from J, leaving 10 bases between. The CDR3 DNA sequence: TGTGCCAGCAGCCAGGGAGGGTTGAACACTGAAGCTTTCTTT. Residues: CASSQGGLNTEAFF.

This sequence joins TRBV7-9 and TRBJ1-1; 9 bases match TRBD1. Looked up from germline, CDR1 is SEHNR and CDR2 is FQNEAQ (reference sequence). V trimming: 4 bases; J trimming: 8 bases; junction bases outside the gene matches: 14. The CDR3 extends over 16 amino acids. The CDR3 nucleotides are TGTGCCAGCAGCTCCCCTCAACAGGGGGCTCCGGCCGAAGCTTTCTTT. Translating it yields CASSSPQQGAPAEAFF.

The table lists this clone with a count of one. The chain has TRBV5-1 and TRBJ2-7, with 11 nucleotides matching TRBD1. V trimming: 0 bases; J trimming: 7 bases; junction bases outside the gene matches: 6. The CDR3 runs 15 residues. The V gene's germline CDR1 is SGHRS and CDR2 YFSETQ. The CDR3 DNA reads TGCGCCAGCAGCTTGGACGGACAGGGGGCGCGTGAGCAGTACTTC. Translating it yields CASSLDGQGAREQYF.

The rearrangement joins TRBV9 to TRBJ2-7, with 12 nucleotides matching TRBD1. After removal of 4 bases from V and 5 bases from J, the junction contained 7 bases not matched to a gene. The CDR3 covers 15 residues. The germline V gene has CDR1 SGDLS and CDR2 YYNGEE. CDR3 amino acids: CASSTTGQGAHEQYF. In DNA, the CDR3 is TGTGCCAGCAGCACGACGGGACAGGGGGCCCACGAGCAGTACTTC.

This clone has just one count. J is TRBJ2-7 and V is TRBV4-1; D is ambiguous. V was trimmed by 0 bases and J by 0 bases, leaving 12 bases between them. CDR3 length equals 16 residues. In germline, CDR1 is MGHRA, CDR2 YSYEKL. The DNA of the CDR3 is TGCGCCAGCAGCCAAGAAGCACAGTACAGCTCCTACGAGCAGTACTTC. This codes for CASSQEAQYSSYEQYF.

V usage is TRBV6-6 and J usage is TRBJ1-1; 7 bases are a match to TRBD1. Germline CDR1 reads MNHNY; CDR2 reads SVGAGI (reference sequence). The CDR3 loop spans 13 amino acids. The junction had 1 base not matched to a gene; V was cut back by 3 bases and J by 3 bases. The CDR3 sequence is CASSYTGDTEAFF. CDR3 bases: TGTGCCAGCAGTTATACAGGGGACACTGAAGCTTTCTTT.

The genes are TRBV6-5 and TRBJ2-5, with 10 bases fitting TRBD2. Germline CDR1 is MNHEY and CDR2 is SVGAGI. CDR3 length: 16 amino acids. Unmatched junction bases numbered 6, after V lost 2 bases and J lost 3 bases. CDR3 bases: TGTGCCAGCAGTTACCTAGGGCTAGCGGGAGAAGAGACCCAGTACTTC. It specifies CASSYLGLAGEETQYF.

The chain couples TRBV4-2 to TRBJ2-2; 11 nucleotides align to TRBD2. V gave up 0 bases and J gave up 5 bases; unmatched junction bases: 2. Germline CDR1 is LGHNA and CDR2 is YNFKEQ. The CDR3 spans 16 residues. The CDR3 sequence is CASSQDSGRVTGELFF. The CDR3 coding sequence is TGTGCCAGCAGCCAAGATAGCGGGAGGGTAACCGGGGAGCTGTTTTTT.

This clone was recorded once. The CDR3 coding sequence is TGTGCCAGTAGTGGGGGACTAGCGGCCACAGATACGCAGTATTTT. Protein sequence: CASSGGLAATDTQYF. This sequence joins TRBV19 and TRBJ2-3; TRBD2 matches 11 bases. Germline CDR1 is LNHDA and CDR2 is SQIVND (reference sequence). CDR3 length: 15 amino acids. V gave up 5 bases and J gave up 2 bases; unmatched junction bases: 3.